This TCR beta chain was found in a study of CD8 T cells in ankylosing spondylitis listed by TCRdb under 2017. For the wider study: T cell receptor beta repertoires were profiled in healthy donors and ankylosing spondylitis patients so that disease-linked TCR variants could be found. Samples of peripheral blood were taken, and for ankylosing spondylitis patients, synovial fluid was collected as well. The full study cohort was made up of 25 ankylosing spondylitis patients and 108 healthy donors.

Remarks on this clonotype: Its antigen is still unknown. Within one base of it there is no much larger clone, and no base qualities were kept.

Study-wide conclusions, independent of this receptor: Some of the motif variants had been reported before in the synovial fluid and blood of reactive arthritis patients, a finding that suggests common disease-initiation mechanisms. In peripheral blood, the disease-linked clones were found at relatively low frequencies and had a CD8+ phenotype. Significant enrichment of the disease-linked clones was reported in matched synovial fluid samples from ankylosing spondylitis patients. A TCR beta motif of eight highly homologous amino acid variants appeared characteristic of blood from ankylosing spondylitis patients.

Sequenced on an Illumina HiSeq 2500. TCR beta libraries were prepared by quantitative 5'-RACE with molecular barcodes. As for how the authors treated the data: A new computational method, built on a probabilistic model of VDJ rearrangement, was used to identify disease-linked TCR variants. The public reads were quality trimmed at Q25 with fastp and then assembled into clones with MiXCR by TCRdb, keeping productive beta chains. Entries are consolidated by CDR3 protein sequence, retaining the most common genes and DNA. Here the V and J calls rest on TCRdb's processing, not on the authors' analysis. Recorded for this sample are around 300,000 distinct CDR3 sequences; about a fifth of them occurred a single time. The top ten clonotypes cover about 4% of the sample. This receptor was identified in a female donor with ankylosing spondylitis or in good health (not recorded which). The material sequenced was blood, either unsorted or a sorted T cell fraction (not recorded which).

The CDR3 in this case is CSAREGGPEQYF. The nucleotide sequence reads TGCAGTGCTAGAGAGGGGGGGCCCGAGCAGTACTTC. Recombination joined TRBV20-1 with TRBJ2-7, and possibly TRBD2, on 7 matching bases. V and J are truncated by 0 bases and 6 bases respectively, leaving an intervening sequence of 9 bases. Spanning cysteine to phenylalanine, the CDR3 consists of 12 amino acids. Of the read, only the CDR3 DNA is kept; its 36 bases are in frame from base 1. CDR1 and CDR2 were assigned from the germline V gene (reference sequence) as DFQATT and SNEGSKA.